This TCR beta chain was recovered during a study of T cells in Graves' hyperthyroidism and ophthalmopathy. CDR1 and CDR2 from the germline V gene are MNHEY and SMNVEV (reference sequence). The V gene lost 3 bases and the J gene lost 2 bases, with 11 bases spanning the gap. The length of the CDR3 is 14 residues. Amplification targeted TCR beta CDR3 regions from RNA transcripts. The HTBI primer set served for first-round RT-PCR of the TCR CDR3. TCRdb fed the multiplex PCR reads into MiXCR, producing one record per CDR3 protein. In the table there are hundreds of thousands of distinct CDR3 sequences, around 16% of which are singletons. This clonotype was recorded a few times.

The J gene is TRBJ2-7, the V gene TRBV27, with no clear D. The clonotype was recovered from a man aged 35 to 55 with Graves' hyperthyroidism. Material: blood. Here the CDR3 reads CASSFSFSTYEQYF. As DNA, the CDR3 is TGTGCCAGCAGTTTTAGTTTCTCGACCTACGAGCAGTACTTC.